A single sample gave rise to the 25 T cell receptor beta chains below, sequenced in a study of shared clonotypes between healthy human individuals. Assay: immunoSEQ multiplex PCR; the TCRdb copy retains only in-frame clones and omits some. The sample holds about 2 million clones; 95% are singletons and the top ten take more than 0.1%. The material sequenced was naive CD4+ T cells sorted from blood. Subset denoted: CD45RA+ positively selected. These receptor sequences come from a man younger than 35 in good health.

The table lists this clone with a count of one. A read error is possible here, since a much larger clone lies one base away. The same CDR3 also results from other DNA sequences found in this sample. J is TRBJ2-5 and V is TRBV11-2; no definite D call. V was trimmed by 4 bases and J by 5 bases, leaving 5 bases between them. This CDR3 has 11 amino acids. Per germline, CDR1 SGHAT and CDR2 FQNNGV. CDR3 sequence: CASSSRETQYF. CDR3 DNA: TGTGCCAGCAGCTCCAGGGAGACCCAGTACTTC.

Turning to this clone: Other DNA sequences in the same sample also yield this CDR3. The J gene is TRBJ2-2, the V gene TRBV7-9; D gene unclear. This CDR3 is built from 12 residues. Trimming took off 5 bases at V and 2 bases at J, with 3 bases between the two ends. Germline CDR1 SEHNR, CDR2 FQNEAQ (reference sequence). The CDR3 reads CASSVNTGELFF. CDR3 bases: TGTGCCAGCAGCGTAAACACCGGGGAGCTGTTTTTT.

The gene calls are TRBV29-1 and TRBJ2-3; possible D gene TRBD2, 6 bases. V was pared by 6 bases and J by 4 bases, with 17 bases between. This CDR3 spans 14 amino acids. Looked up from germline, CDR1 is SQVTM and CDR2 is ANQGSEA. The CDR3 DNA sequence: TGCAGCGTCCGCCTTGGGGGGTTTGCAGATACGCAGTATTTT. This sequence encodes CSVRLGGFADTQYF.

The J gene is TRBJ1-3, the V gene TRBV7-8, with D uncertain. V gave up 4 bases and J gave up 4 bases, with 14 bases separating them. The CDR3 contains 15 residues. Per the germline V gene, CDR1 is SGHVS and CDR2 is FQNEAQ. In DNA form, the CDR3 reads TGTGCCAGCAGCTCCTGGACCCCGTCAGGAAACACCATATATTTT. Its protein product is CASSSWTPSGNTIYF.

The CDR3 region is CASSSGGVTGGYEQFF. CDR3 nucleotide sequence: TGCGCCAGCAGCTCGGGCGGTGTAACGGGAGGGTATGAGCAGTTCTTC. This chain joins TRBV4-1 and TRBJ2-1; 8 bases are a match to TRBD2. Germline-derived CDR1 and CDR2 are MGHRA and YSYEKL. The V and J ends lost 5 bases and 8 bases, in that order; junction bases with no gene match: 14. The CDR3 length is 16 residues.

The rearrangement uses TRBV7-2 and TRBJ2-2; D call uncertain. V was trimmed by 5 bases and J by 1 base, leaving 5 bases between them. Germline CDR1 reads SGHTA; CDR2 reads FQGNSA. The CDR3 spans 13 residues. CDR3 coding DNA: TGTGCCAGCAGCGCTAGGAACACCGGGGAGCTGTTTTTT. Its protein product is CASSARNTGELFF. The full variable domain, rest sourced from reference TRBV7-2 and TRBJ2-2, is GAGVSQSPSNKVTEKGKDVELRCDPISGHTALYWYRQSLGQGLEFLIYFQGNSAPDKSGLPSDRFSAERTGGSVSTLTIQRTQQEDSAVYLCASSARNTGELFFGEGSRLTVL.

The chain employs TRBV6-5 and TRBJ1-1, with D uncertain. V lost 0 bases and J 7 bases, leaving 9 bases between the germline ends. The CDR3 spans 13 residues. CDR1 MNHEY and CDR2 SVGAGI come from the germline V gene. CDR3 DNA: TGTGCCAGCAGTTACTCCGGGCCTTTTGAAGCTTTCTTT. Translated, it gives CASSYSGPFEAFF.

This chain joins TRBV21-1 and TRBJ2-6; the table assigns TRBD2, which was not confirmed against the DNA. TRBV21-1 is a known pseudogene. This CDR3 has 18 amino acids. CDR3 DNA: TGTGCCAGCTCCGGGGGTGGCGGTCCAGAATCTGGGGCCAACGTCCTGACTTTC. It yields the protein CASSGGGGPESGANVLTF.

As for this clone: Within the sample, other DNA sequences also encode this same CDR3. The chain joins TRBV6-6 to TRBJ2-7; D not resolved. Trimming removed 0 bases from V and 4 bases from J, with 7 bases in between. The CDR3 consists of 13 residues. Germline CDR1 and CDR2: MNHNY and SVGAGI (reference sequence). The CDR3 DNA sequence: TGTGCCAGCAGTTACTCGCGAGCGTACGAGCAGTACTTC. Translation: CASSYSRAYEQYF.

Notes on this clone: At one end the junction does not follow the germline gene, possibly because of a read error. The chain uses TRBV11-2 and TRBJ1-1; 7 bases agree with TRBD1. This CDR3 spans 13 amino acids. From germline, CDR1 is SGHAT and CDR2 FQNNGV. The CDR3 DNA reads as TGTGCCAGCAGCGTAGACAGGGATTCCGAAGCTTTCTTT. This gives the protein CASSVDRDSEAFF.

This chain uses TRBV7-9 with TRBJ2-7, with a tentative D call TRBD2 (6 bases). Trimming took off 3 bases at V and 5 bases at J, with 14 bases between the two ends. CDR3 length: 14 amino acids. Germline V gene sequence: CDR1 SEHNR, CDR2 FQNEAQ (reference sequence). CDR3 protein: CASSLSGFLDEQYF. The CDR3 DNA reads as TGTGCCAGCAGCTTGAGCGGGTTTCTCGACGAGCAGTACTTC.

The chain carries TRBV6-5 and TRBJ1-1, with 10 nucleotides matching TRBD1. The CDR3 sequence is 16 residues long. CDR1 and CDR2 from the germline V gene are MNHEY and SVGAGI. Trimming removed 6 bases from V and 3 bases from J; junction bases left unmatched: 10. This chain's CDR3 is CASSYGTGDLHTEAFF. The CDR3 region has the DNA TGTGCCAGCAGCTACGGGACAGGGGACCTGCACACTGAAGCTTTCTTT.

The chain joins TRBV6-5 to TRBJ2-7; TRBD1 agrees at 8 bases. The CDR3 is made up of 14 amino acids. Germline V CDR1 and CDR2: MNHEY, SVGAGI. The junction had 8 bases not matched to a gene; V was cut back by 6 bases and J by 4 bases. For the CDR3, the DNA is TGTGCCAGCAGGTCCATCAGGGGGCAATACGAGCAGTACTTC. As protein: CASRSIRGQYEQYF.

The genes are TRBV27 and TRBJ2-7; the D call may be TRBD1 or TRBD2 (6 bases each). Deletions cut 0 bases from V and 5 bases from J, with 17 bases between. This CDR3 has 16 residues. Germline V gene lookup returns CDR1 MNHEY and CDR2 SMNVEV (reference sequence). In DNA form, the CDR3 reads TGTGCCAGCAGTTTATCATTGGCCGGGGGCCGGCACGAGCAGTACTTC. It translates to CASSLSLAGGRHEQYF.

This clone was found once. The rearrangement joins TRBV27 to TRBJ1-4; 8 positions match TRBD1. This CDR3 spans 15 amino acids. The junction had 5 bases not matched to a gene; V was cut back by 5 bases and J by 3 bases. Germline V lookup: CDR1 MNHEY, CDR2 SMNVEV (reference sequence). The CDR3 DNA reads TGTGCCAGCAGTCCCGCGACAGGGGCTAATGAAAAACTGTTTTTT. It encodes CASSPATGANEKLFF.

The rearrangement uses TRBV6-6 and TRBJ2-7; D not certain. This CDR3 has 12 residues. Between the trimmed V and J ends, which lost 5 bases and 1 base, there was a span of 6 bases. Germline CDR1 and CDR2: MNHNY and SVGAGI (reference sequence). The CDR3 reads CASSVESYEQYF. CDR3 in DNA: TGTGCCAGCAGTGTAGAATCCTACGAGCAGTACTTC.

V and J are TRBV6-1 and TRBJ2-1; D possibly corresponds to TRBD1 (6 bases). The CDR3 is made up of 14 amino acids. Germline V gene data show CDR1 as MNHNS and CDR2 as SASEGT. V was pared by 6 bases and J by 0 bases, with 9 bases between. CDR3 nucleotides: TGTGCCAGCAGGGGGGCCAGCTCCTACAATGAGCAGTTCTTC. Its translation: CASRGASSYNEQFF.

The chain links TRBV28 to TRBJ1-1; D is ambiguous. The germline V and J ends were trimmed by 4 bases and 11 bases, with 17 bases remaining between them. This CDR3 has 13 amino acids. The germline V gene has CDR1 MDHEN and CDR2 SYDVKM. CDR3 in amino acids: CASSSTPGVRAFF. The CDR3, as DNA: TGTGCCAGCAGTTCGACACCGGGAGTAAGGGCTTTCTTT.

This clone came up once. The V gene is TRBV28, the J gene TRBJ1-5; no reliable D call. Germline V CDR1 and CDR2: MDHEN, SYDVKM. V was trimmed by 7 bases and J by 1 base, leaving 5 bases between them. CDR3 size: 12 residues. The CDR3 region has the DNA TGTGCCAGCATGGAAAGCAATCAGCCCCAGCATTTT. It yields the protein CASMESNQPQHF.

The chain has TRBV2 and TRBJ1-6, with 9 bases identical to TRBD1. V dropped 6 bases and J dropped 9; count of bases not matched to a gene: 9. The CDR3 has 15 amino acids. CDR1 is SNHLY and CDR2 is FYNNEI in the germline V gene. This CDR3 reads CASRTSGTGFSPLHF. In DNA, the CDR3 is TGTGCCAGCAGGACCTCCGGGACAGGGTTTTCACCCCTCCACTTT.

The V call is TRBV7-9, the J call TRBJ2-7; TRBD1 matches at 7 bases. The CDR3 has 14 residues. V lost 4 bases, J lost 7 bases, and 10 bases stayed unmatched. The germline CDR1 and CDR2 sequences are SEHNR and FQNEAQ (reference sequence). The CDR3 DNA is TGTGCCAGCAGCTCGTCCGGGACAGTGGGTGAGCAGTACTTC. Its protein product is CASSSSGTVGEQYF.

The chain uses TRBV5-6 and TRBJ2-7; 9 bases map to TRBD2. Trimming took 4 bases from V and 2 from J; bases not matched to a gene: 7. CDR1 SGHDT and CDR2 YYEEEE come from the germline V gene. There are 15 residues in the CDR3. As DNA, the CDR3 is TGTGCCAGCAGCACGGGACTAGCAGTCGCCTACGAGCAGTACTTC. This codes for CASSTGLAVAYEQYF.

The chain couples TRBV6-1 to TRBJ1-1, with D tentatively TRBD1 (5 bases). The V and J ends lost 5 bases and 9 bases respectively, with 13 bases between them. Per the germline V gene, CDR1 is MNHNS and CDR2 is SASEGT. This CDR3 comprises 12 residues. CDR3 sequence reads: CASSSQGWQAFF. DNA of the CDR3: TGTGCCAGCAGTTCCCAGGGTTGGCAAGCTTTCTTT.

This chain joins TRBV7-2 and TRBJ1-4; D might be TRBD1 (5 bases). CDR1 SGHTA and CDR2 FQGNSA come from the germline V gene. The V end was cut by 4 bases, the J end by 5 bases, with 5 bases between. CDR3 length: 12 residues. CDR3 in DNA: TGTGCCAGCAGCTCAGGGAATGAAAAACTGTTTTTT. Its protein product is CASSSGNEKLFF.

The rearrangement joins TRBV10-3 to TRBJ2-7; unclear D gene. Trimming removed 0 bases from V and 3 bases from J, with 12 bases in between. This CDR3 has 15 residues. Germline lookup yields CDR1 ENHRY and CDR2 SYGVKD. For the CDR3, the DNA is TGTGCCATCAGTGAGTCTGGCGGAACCTACTACGAGCAGTACTTC. Translated, it gives CAISESGGTYYEQYF.